Below are 3 T cell receptor beta chains sequenced from a single sample in a study of cytomegalovirus exposure and HLA in healthy donors. A multiplex PCR was run with 60 Vbeta primers and 13 Jbeta primers. This table comes from immunoSEQ multiplex PCR, and its TCRdb copy is limited to in-frame clones, with some not included. The table records 150,000 to 200,000 clones, 82% of them present only once. Material: PBMCs. These receptors originate from a woman aged 18-29 years in good health and CMV-seronegative.

The V call is TRBV28, the J call TRBJ1-2; 9 positions match TRBD1. Germline V gene lookup returns CDR1 MDHEN and CDR2 SYDVKM. CDR3 length: 13 residues. J gave up 4 bases and V 8 bases, and 5 bases lay outside the gene matches. The CDR3 protein is CASLTGGGYGYTF. For the CDR3, the DNA is TGTGCCAGCCTGACAGGGGGGGGCTATGGCTACACCTTC.

The rearrangement joins TRBV5-1 to TRBJ2-1; the D is unclear. Deletions cut 0 bases from V and 10 bases from J, with 5 bases between. This CDR3 is 11 amino acids long. CDR1 is SGHRS, CDR2 YFSETQ, per germline. CDR3 in amino acids: CASSLVGEQFF. CDR3 in DNA: TGCGCCAGCAGCTTGGTCGGGGAGCAGTTCTTC.

The V call is TRBV11-2, the J call TRBJ2-7, with 8 bases identical to TRBD2. J lost 6 bases, V lost 2 bases, and 6 bases had no gene match. The length of the CDR3 is 14 residues. Looked up from germline, CDR1 is SGHAT and CDR2 is FQNNGV. The CDR3 sequence is CASSLSGLGGEQYF. The DNA for the CDR3 is TGTGCCAGCAGCTTATCGGGACTAGGGGGCGAGCAGTACTTC. The variable domain in full, completed from reference TRBV11-2 and TRBJ2-7, reads EAGVAQSPRYKIIEKRQSVAFWCNPISGHATLYWYQQILGQGPKLLIQFQNNGVVDDSQLPKDRFSAERLKGVDSTLKIQPAKLEDSAVYLCASSLSGLGGEQYFGPGTRLTVT.